The clone carrying this TCR beta chain has a count of ten or more. These data are taken from a study of T cells in Graves' hyperthyroidism and ophthalmopathy. Amplified TCR beta CDR3 regions came from RNA transcripts. First-round RT-PCR of the TCR CDR3 relied on the HTBI primer set. TCRdb redid the calling of the multiplex PCR reads with MiXCR, one entry per CDR3 protein. The sample contains a few hundred thousand distinct CDR3 sequences, 15% to 20% of which appear only once. CDR1 is MDHEN and CDR2 is SYDVKM in the germline V gene. The CDR3 spans 13 residues. Trimming cost V 5 bases and J 3 bases; bases outside gene matches: 3.

This chain links TRBV28 with TRBJ1-2; 7 nucleotides line up with TRBD1. Sequences were obtained from blood. This clonotype originated in a woman in her 40s with Graves' ophthalmopathy. CDR3 amino acids: CASSDRVHYGYTF. The CDR3 coding sequence is TGTGCCAGCAGTGACAGGGTTCACTATGGCTACACCTTC.